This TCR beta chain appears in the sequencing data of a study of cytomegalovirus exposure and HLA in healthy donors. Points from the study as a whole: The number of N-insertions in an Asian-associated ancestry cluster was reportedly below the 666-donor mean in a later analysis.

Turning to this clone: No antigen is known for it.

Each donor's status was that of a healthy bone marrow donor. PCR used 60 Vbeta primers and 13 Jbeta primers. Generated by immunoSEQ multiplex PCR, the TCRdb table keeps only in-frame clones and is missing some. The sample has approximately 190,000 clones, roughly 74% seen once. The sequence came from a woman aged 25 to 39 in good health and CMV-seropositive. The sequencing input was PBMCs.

The chain's CDR3 is CASSLGQGANTEAFF. For the CDR3, the DNA is TGTGCCAGCAGCTTAGGACAGGGGGCGAACACTGAAGCTTTCTTT. The chain joins TRBV7-6 to TRBJ1-1; TRBD1 agrees at 10 bases. CDR1 is SGHVS and CDR2 is FNYEAQ in the germline V gene. CDR3 length: 15 residues. With 1 base clipped from V and 1 base from J, the junction kept 0 bases outside the gene matches.